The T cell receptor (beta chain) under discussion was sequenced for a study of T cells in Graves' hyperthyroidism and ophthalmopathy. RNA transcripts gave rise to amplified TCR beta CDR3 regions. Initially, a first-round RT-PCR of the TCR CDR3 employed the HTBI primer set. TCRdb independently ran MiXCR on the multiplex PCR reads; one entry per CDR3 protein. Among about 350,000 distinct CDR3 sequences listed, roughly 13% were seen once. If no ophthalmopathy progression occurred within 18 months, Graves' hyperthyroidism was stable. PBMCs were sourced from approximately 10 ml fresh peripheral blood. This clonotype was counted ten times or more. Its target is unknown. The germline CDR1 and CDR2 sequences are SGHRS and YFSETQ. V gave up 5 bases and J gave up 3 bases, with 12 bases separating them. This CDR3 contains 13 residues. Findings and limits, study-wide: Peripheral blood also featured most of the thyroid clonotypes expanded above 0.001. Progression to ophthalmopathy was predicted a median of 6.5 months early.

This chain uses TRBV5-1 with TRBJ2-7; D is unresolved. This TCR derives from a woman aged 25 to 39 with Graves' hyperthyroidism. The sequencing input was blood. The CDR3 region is CASRLLPNYEQYF. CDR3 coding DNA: TGCGCCAGCAGACTTCTACCCAACTACGAGCAGTACTTC.